The subject of this entry is one T cell receptor beta chain. The antigen this receptor binds is unknown. No base quality information exists; no much larger clone differs at one position. Deletion took 6 bases off V and 3 bases off J, with a span of 11 bases between the germline ends. Reading the germline V gene (reference sequence) gives CDR1 LNHDA and CDR2 SQIVND. Inclusive of the bounding cysteine and phenylalanine, the CDR3 is 13 residues long. Kept here is only the CDR3 DNA, which spans 39 bases and is read in frame from base 1. This specimen comes from a study of blood T cell repertoires in COVID-19 (dated by TCRdb to about 2020). About the full investigation: The collaborator samples originated in the United States, Italy and Spain and spanned the acute and convalescent phases of COVID-19. The prospective study material was composed of cDNA or gDNA derived from T cells, B-cell-depleted T cells, or PBMCs. Subjects who had been exposed to COVID-19, were actively infected with it, or had recovered from it provided the deeply sampled blood TCRbeta repertoires that made up the dataset. The repertoires were released in a freely available public database meant as a resource for research on the immune response to SARS-CoV-2. Samples were obtained from the ongoing ImmuneRACE study (first 160 participants) and from some 1,300 subjects provided by 6 global collaborators. A de-identified subject ID, COVID-19 status, age in years and sex were almost always included in the sample metadata. Where available, HLA class I and class II types were taken from metadata supplied by the sample provider and were not determined by assay-based typing.

Points the paper makes about the study in general: The quantity of clinical and demographic metadata differed by source and by participant and was supplied without curation.

TCRbeta CDR3 regions were amplified from genomic DNA by means of the immunoSEQ Assay, a bias-controlled multiplex PCR. The original methods were these. Nucleated cell counts per sample were estimated from amplification of reference gene primers within the assay. Sequence reads were collapsed and filtered to measure the absolute abundance of every unique TCRbeta CDR3 rearrangement. Productive Simpson clonality was computed per sample as the square root of Simpson's diversity index over productive rearrangements. Not all clones reach the TCRdb copy of this immuneACCESS table, which keeps in-frame sequences only. Checked studies attribute under half of the gap to unresolved V genes and leave the rest unexplained. V, J and clone size reflect that table, while D and trimming were determined from the DNA. Across this sample there are around 700,000 clones, with 75% to 90% seen only once. In total, the top ten clones hold 0.2% to 0.3% of the sample.

Whole blood was collected in K2EDTA tubes by collaborating institutions according to the institutions' own protocols. Collaborator samples were shipped for TCRbeta analysis as frozen whole blood, isolated PBMCs, or DNA extracted from either sample type. The chain uses TRBV19 and TRBJ1-2, with a weak D call of TRBD1 (5 bases match). Sequencing used peripheral blood. The TCR comes from a woman aged 18-30 years with acute or convalescent COVID-19. This receptor carries the CDR3 CASREKGHYGYTF. The bases read TGTGCCAGTAGAGAAAAGGGGCACTATGGCTACACCTTC.